This is a list of T cell receptor beta chains from one sample in a study of blood T cell repertoires in COVID-19. Sequencing was performed with immunoSEQ multiplex PCR; in TCRdb, only in-frame clones are kept and a portion is missing. In the table there are 200,000 or so clones, 70% to 90% of which are singletons. The sequencing sample was made of peripheral blood. The source of these receptors is a man in his fifties who had recovered from COVID-19. Each CDR3 is given with its conserved first and last residue. D genes are given only for firm matches. Clone sizes are given selectively: once, few, many, or a class where the clone is expanded.

>TRBV28|TRBJ2-1|TRBD2|NA
TGTGCCAGCAGTTTATCGACTAGCGGGAGTAAGGATGAGTTCTTC
CASSLSTSGSKDEFF
>TRBV28|TRBJ1-2|NA|once
TGTGCCAGCAGGAGGGATGGCTACACCTTC
CASRRDGYTF
>TRBV6-5|TRBJ2-7|NA|NA
TGTGCCAGCAGCGACAGCTCCTACGAGCAGTACTTC
CASSDSSYEQYF
>TRBV25-1|TRBJ2-7|TRBD2|NA
TGTGCCAGCAGTGTTAGCGGGGGATCCTTAGCCAACGAGCAGTACTTC
CASSVSGGSLANEQYF
>TRBV19|TRBJ2-1|TRBD2|few
TGTGCCAGTAGTATGGATCCTAGCGGGAGGGTAAATGAGCAGTTCTTC
CASSMDPSGRVNEQFF
>TRBV5-6|TRBJ2-1|TRBD2|NA
TGTGCCAGCAGCTTTGAGGTTTCGTCTAGCGGGAGTGGTGAGCAGTTCTTC
CASSFEVSSSGSGEQFF
>TRBV28|TRBJ2-6|NA|NA
TGTGCCAGCAGTTTAAGGGCCAGGGCTGGGGCCAACGTCCTGACTTTC
CASSLRARAGANVLTF
>TRBV30|TRBJ2-1|NA|NA
TGTGCCTGGAGTCGGGGAACCACGTCCAATGAGCAGTTCTTC
CAWSRGTTSNEQFF
>TRBV19|TRBJ2-1|NA|NA
TGTGCCAGTAGTATAGCGCGGCGCCGAGGCTCCTACAATGAGCAGTTCTTC
CASSIARRRGSYNEQFF
>TRBV4-1|TRBJ1-1|TRBD1|NA
TGCGCCAGCAGCCAAGAGGTGGGCACAGGGGACGCTGAAGCTTTCTTT
CASSQEVGTGDAEAFF
>TRBV5-6|TRBJ2-7|NA|NA
TGTGCCAGCAGCTACAGGAACTCCTACGAGCAGTACTTC
CASSYRNSYEQYF
>TRBV10-2|TRBJ2-7|TRBD2|few
TGCGCCAGCAGTGAGTCACTAGCGGGAGGGCCGTACGAGCAGTACTTC
CASSESLAGGPYEQYF
>TRBV15|TRBJ2-1|TRBD2|NA
TGTGCCACCAGCAGAGATCCGGGGGAGGGACGGTTCTTC
CATSRDPGEGRFF
>TRBV7-8|TRBJ1-3|NA|NA
TGTGCCAGCAGCTTGCAGGGCTCTGGAAACACCATATATTTT
CASSLQGSGNTIYF
>TRBV6-5|TRBJ1-5|NA|NA
TGTGCCAGCAGACGGGCAGGGGCCAATCAGCCCCAGCATTTT
CASRRAGANQPQHF
>TRBV18|TRBJ2-7|NA|NA
TGTGCCAGCTCACCCCTGACAAGGGGCAGTCTCTACGAGCAGTACTTC
CASSPLTRGSLYEQYF
>TRBV6-5|TRBJ2-7|TRBD1|NA
TGTGCCAGCGGGCCCCGGGACAGGGACTCCGAGCAGTACTTC
CASGPRDRDSEQYF
>TRBV7-2|TRBJ2-4|TRBD2|NA
TGTGCCAGCAGCTTAGAGAGCACTAGCGGGACTCTGAACATTCAGTACTTC
CASSLESTSGTLNIQYF
>TRBV3-1/TRBV3-2|TRBJ2-1|TRBD1|NA
TGTGCCAGCAGCGTGGCAGGGGGCGGCTACAATGAGCAGTTCTTC
CASSVAGGGYNEQFF
>TRBV2|TRBJ2-2|NA|NA
TGTGCCAGCAGTGGCTGGGGAGGCGGGGAGCTGTTTTTT
CASSGWGGGELFF
>TRBV29-1|TRBJ2-1|TRBD1|NA
TGCAGCGTTGTAGTACAGGGGGTGAACAATGAGCAGTTCTTC
CSVVVQGVNNEQFF
>TRBV27|TRBJ1-2|NA|NA
TGTGCCAGCAGTTTATCGGAGGGAGGAGGCTACACCTTC
CASSLSEGGGYTF